Listed below are T cell receptor beta chains from one sample, sequenced in a study of shared clonotypes between healthy human individuals. Measured with immunoSEQ multiplex PCR; TCRdb has only the in-frame clones, and not every one. The profile shows about 110,000 clones, roughly two thirds of them singletons. The specimen was memory CD8+ T cells sorted from blood. All receptors derive from a woman between 25 and 40 years old in good health. The CDR3 runs from the conserved cysteine through the conserved F or W. The order of the fields is clone size, CDR3 length, J gene, V gene, D gene, CDR3 protein, CDR3 DNA. The D gene is left open where the match is weak. Expanded clones get a size class; other rows say once, few or many, or leave the size out.

size: few
length: 18
J: TRBJ1-3
V: TRBV7-2
D: -
CDR3: CASSLDDGRALGGNTIYF
DNA: TGTGCCAGCAGCTTAGATGACGGCAGGGCTTTAGGTGGAAACACCATATATTTT

size: once
length: 15
J: TRBJ2-7
V: TRBV5-1
D: TRBD2
CDR3: CASSKTSGSSYEQYF
DNA: TGCGCCAGCAGCAAAACTAGCGGAAGCTCCTACGAGCAGTACTTC

size: -
length: 16
J: TRBJ2-2
V: TRBV28
D: -
CDR3: CASSEADGSVTGELFF
DNA: TGTGCCAGCAGTGAAGCGGACGGGAGTGTCACCGGGGAGCTGTTTTTT

size: -
length: 14
J: TRBJ1-2
V: TRBV4-1
D: -
CDR3: CASSARRMGYGYTF
DNA: TGCGCCAGCAGCGCCAGGAGAATGGGCTATGGCTACACCTTC

size: -
length: 16
J: TRBJ2-6
V: TRBV2
D: -
CDR3: CASSGQALSGANVLTF
DNA: TGTGCCAGCAGTGGGCAGGCGCTCTCTGGGGCCAACGTCCTGACTTTC

size: -
length: 13
J: TRBJ1-1
V: TRBV28
D: -
CDR3: CASSLFPTAEAFF
DNA: TGTGCCAGCAGTTTATTCCCCACGGCTGAAGCTTTCTTT

size: few
length: 16
J: TRBJ1-4
V: TRBV28
D: -
CDR3: CASSLPLTGAGEKLFF
DNA: TGTGCCAGCAGTTTGCCCCTGACGGGGGCAGGGGAAAAACTGTTTTTT

size: -
length: 15
J: TRBJ2-6
V: TRBV6-5
D: -
CDR3: CASSLSGTGANVLTF
DNA: TGTGCCAGCAGTTTGTCGGGGACTGGGGCCAACGTCCTGACTTTC

size: -
length: 14
J: TRBJ1-1
V: TRBV6-6
D: -
CDR3: CASSYSTEHTEAFF
DNA: TGTGCCAGCAGTTACTCGACAGAGCACACTGAAGCTTTCTTT

size: -
length: 10
J: TRBJ2-7
V: TRBV20-1
D: -
CDR3: CSARVYEQYF
DNA: TGCAGTGCTAGGGTCTACGAGCAGTACTTC

size: -
length: 14
J: TRBJ2-5
V: TRBV16
D: TRBD1
CDR3: CASSPEVTGWEQYF
DNA: TGTGCCAGCAGCCCCGAGGTGACAGGGTGGGAGCAGTACTTC

size: -
length: 15
J: TRBJ2-7
V: TRBV19
D: -
CDR3: CASSINGDVAYEQYF
DNA: TGTGCCAGTAGTATTAACGGGGATGTCGCCTACGAGCAGTACTTC

size: -
length: 15
J: TRBJ2-5
V: TRBV25-1
D: TRBD2
CDR3: CAIGTATSGTETQYF
DNA: TGTGCCATCGGGACAGCGACTAGCGGGACAGAGACCCAGTACTTC

size: -
length: 15
J: TRBJ2-7
V: TRBV11-2
D: -
CDR3: CASSPLTVSSYEQYF
DNA: TGTGCCAGCAGCCCCCTGACCGTTAGCTCCTACGAGCAGTACTTC

size: -
length: 11
J: TRBJ2-1
V: TRBV27
D: -
CDR3: CATSLGNEQFF
DNA: TGTGCCACTTCGTTGGGGAATGAGCAGTTCTTC

size: -
length: 15
J: TRBJ2-7
V: TRBV27
D: TRBD2
CDR3: CASSLQLAGASEQYF
DNA: TGTGCCAGCAGCCTCCAACTAGCGGGAGCCTCCGAGCAGTACTTC

size: -
length: 14
J: TRBJ2-7
V: TRBV2
D: TRBD1
CDR3: CASRGGQGIDEQYF
DNA: TGTGCCAGCAGAGGGGGACAGGGTATTGATGAGCAGTACTTC

size: -
length: 17
J: TRBJ2-4
V: TRBV9
D: -
CDR3: CASSPSGGGRGKNIQYF
DNA: TGTGCCAGCAGCCCCAGTGGAGGGGGGCGAGGCAAAAACATTCAGTACTTC

size: -
length: 12
J: TRBJ2-7
V: TRBV4-1
D: -
CDR3: CASSHIGVEQYF
DNA: TGCGCCAGCAGCCATATAGGGGTCGAGCAGTACTTC

size: -
length: 13
J: TRBJ1-4
V: TRBV28
D: -
CDR3: CASGLGNTEKLFF
DNA: TGTGCCAGCGGTCTGGGGAATACGGAAAAACTGTTTTTT

size: -
length: 14
J: TRBJ1-2
V: TRBV6-5
D: TRBD1
CDR3: CASSYSFTGGGYTF
DNA: TGTGCCAGCAGTTACTCGTTCACAGGGGGCGGCTACACCTTC

size: few
length: 13
J: TRBJ1-2
V: TRBV28
D: -
CDR3: CASKSSGLTGYTF
DNA: TGTGCCAGCAAGTCTTCGGGTCTGACAGGCTACACCTTC

size: -
length: 13
J: TRBJ2-5
V: TRBV7-2
D: -
CDR3: CASSGQRRETQYF
DNA: TGTGCCAGCTCAGGTCAGCGACGAGAGACCCAGTACTTC

size: -
length: 18
J: TRBJ2-2
V: TRBV2
D: -
CDR3: CASTAQFGRGVNTGELFF
DNA: TGTGCCAGCACGGCCCAATTCGGTAGGGGGGTGAACACCGGGGAGCTGTTTTTT

size: many
length: 14
J: TRBJ2-7
V: TRBV11-3
D: TRBD2
CDR3: CASSLGGEDYEQYF
DNA: TGTGCCAGCAGCTTGGGAGGGGAGGACTACGAGCAGTACTTC

size: -
length: 15
J: TRBJ1-1
V: TRBV6-6
D: -
CDR3: CASSYSYRGDTEAFF
DNA: TGTGCCAGCAGTTACTCCTACCGCGGGGACACTGAAGCTTTCTTT

size: few
length: 16
J: TRBJ2-1
V: TRBV28
D: TRBD2
CDR3: CASSTRLAGVHNEQFF
DNA: TGTGCCAGCAGTACCCGACTAGCGGGGGTACACAATGAGCAGTTCTTC

size: many
length: 13
J: TRBJ2-7
V: TRBV7-6
D: -
CDR3: CASSRRLSAEQYF
DNA: TGTGCCAGCAGCCGTCGACTGAGTGCGGAGCAGTACTTC

size: few
length: 12
J: TRBJ2-3
V: TRBV7-9
D: -
CDR3: CASSLSTDTQYF
DNA: TGTGCCAGCAGCCTCAGCACAGATACGCAGTATTTT

size: -
length: 13
J: TRBJ2-1
V: TRBV29-1
D: -
CDR3: CSVEGGLRNEQFF
DNA: TGCAGCGTTGAAGGAGGGTTGCGCAATGAGCAGTTCTTC

size: -
length: 15
J: TRBJ2-7
V: TRBV2
D: -
CDR3: CASSEPTGPLGEQYF
DNA: TGTGCCAGCAGTGAGCCGACAGGCCCTCTGGGGGAGCAGTACTTC

size: few
length: 15
J: TRBJ2-7
V: TRBV6-1
D: -
CDR3: CASSDYDRPTYEQYF
DNA: TGTGCCAGCAGTGATTATGACAGACCCACCTACGAGCAGTACTTC

size: -
length: 10
J: TRBJ1-2
V: TRBV29-1
D: -
CDR3: CSVVSDGYTF
DNA: TGCAGCGTCGTCAGCGATGGCTACACCTTC

size: -
length: 14
J: TRBJ1-4
V: TRBV13
D: -
CDR3: CASSLASAREKLFF
DNA: TGTGCCAGCAGCTTAGCCTCGGCAAGGGAAAAACTGTTTTTT

size: -
length: 14
J: TRBJ2-7
V: TRBV9
D: -
CDR3: CASSVLGDSYEQYF
DNA: TGTGCCAGCAGCGTGTTGGGGGACTCCTACGAGCAGTACTTC

size: -
length: 16
J: TRBJ2-5
V: TRBV25-1
D: -
CDR3: CASSPTSNSGRETQYF
DNA: TGTGCCAGCAGTCCGACGTCAAACAGTGGCCGAGAGACCCAGTACTTC

size: few
length: 15
J: TRBJ1-2
V: TRBV5-6
D: TRBD1
CDR3: CASSLWTGGAYGYTF
DNA: TGTGCCAGCAGCTTGTGGACAGGGGGCGCCTATGGCTACACCTTC

size: -
length: 15
J: TRBJ1-1
V: TRBV28
D: TRBD1
CDR3: CASSSTGATYTEAFF
DNA: TGTGCCAGCAGTTCAACAGGGGCGACGTACACTGAAGCTTTCTTT

size: -
length: 15
J: TRBJ2-7
V: TRBV7-5
D: -
CDR3: CVRSLFRRESYEQYF
DNA: TGTGTCAGAAGCTTATTCCGGCGGGAGTCCTACGAGCAGTACTTC

size: -
length: 14
J: TRBJ2-7
V: TRBV28
D: -
CDR3: CASSFPGSSYEQYF
DNA: TGTGCCAGCAGTTTTCCAGGGAGCTCCTACGAGCAGTACTTC

size: few
length: 15
J: TRBJ2-2
V: TRBV28
D: TRBD1
CDR3: CASSPRQGLTGELFF
DNA: TGTGCCAGCAGCCCCCGACAGGGGTTGACCGGGGAGCTGTTTTTT

size: once
length: 15
J: TRBJ1-3
V: TRBV21-1
D: -
CDR3: CASSKGGKSGNTIYF
DNA: TGTGCCAGCAGCAAAGGAGGGAAATCTGGAAACACCATATATTTT

size: many
length: 14
J: TRBJ1-5
V: TRBV2
D: -
CDR3: CASSKGGSNQPQHF
DNA: TGTGCCAGCAGTAAGGGGGGAAGCAATCAGCCCCAGCATTTT

size: -
length: 15
J: TRBJ2-5
V: TRBV23-1
D: TRBD2
CDR3: CASSHGLAGGETQYF
DNA: TGCGCCAGCAGTCACGGACTAGCGGGTGGAGAGACCCAGTACTTC

size: -
length: 17
J: TRBJ2-7
V: TRBV4-1
D: TRBD2
CDR3: CASSQVDLGLATYEQYF
DNA: TGCGCCAGCAGCCAAGTAGATTTGGGACTAGCCACCTACGAGCAGTACTTC

size: -
length: 14
J: TRBJ2-7
V: TRBV28
D: -
CDR3: CASSLWAGNHEQYF
DNA: TGTGCCAGCAGTTTGTGGGCAGGGAACCACGAGCAGTACTTC

size: -
length: 13
J: TRBJ2-7
V: TRBV6-6
D: -
CDR3: CASSQGHGDEQYF
DNA: TGTGCCAGCAGTCAGGGCCACGGGGACGAGCAGTACTTC